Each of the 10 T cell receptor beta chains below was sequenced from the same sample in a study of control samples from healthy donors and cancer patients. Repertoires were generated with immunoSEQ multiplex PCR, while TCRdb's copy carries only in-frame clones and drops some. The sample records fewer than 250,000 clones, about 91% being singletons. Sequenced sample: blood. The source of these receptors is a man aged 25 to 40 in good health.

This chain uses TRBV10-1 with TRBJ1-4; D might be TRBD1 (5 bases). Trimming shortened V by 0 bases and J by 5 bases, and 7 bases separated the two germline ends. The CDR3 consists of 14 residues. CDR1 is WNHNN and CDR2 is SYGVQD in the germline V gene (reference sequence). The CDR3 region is CASSESTANEKLFF. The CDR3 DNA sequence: TGCGCCAGCAGTGAGTCGACAGCAAATGAAAAACTGTTTTTT.

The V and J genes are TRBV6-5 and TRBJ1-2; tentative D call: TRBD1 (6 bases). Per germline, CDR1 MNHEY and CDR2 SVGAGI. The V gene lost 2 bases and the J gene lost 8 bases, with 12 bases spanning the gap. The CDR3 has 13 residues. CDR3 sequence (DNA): TGTGCCAGCAGTTACGGCTCGACAGGCGGCTACACCTTC. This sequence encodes CASSYGSTGGYTF.

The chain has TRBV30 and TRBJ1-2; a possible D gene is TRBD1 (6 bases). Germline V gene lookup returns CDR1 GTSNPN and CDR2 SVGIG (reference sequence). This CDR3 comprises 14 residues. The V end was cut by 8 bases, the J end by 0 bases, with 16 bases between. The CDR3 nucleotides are TGTGCCGGATGGACAGTCACAGCTAACTATGGCTACACCTTC. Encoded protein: CAGWTVTANYGYTF.

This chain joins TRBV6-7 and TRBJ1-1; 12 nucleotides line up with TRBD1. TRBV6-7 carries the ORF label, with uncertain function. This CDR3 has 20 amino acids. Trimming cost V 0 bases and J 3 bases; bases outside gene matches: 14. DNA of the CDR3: TGTGCCAGCAGTTACTCTGATAAAGGGACAGGGGGCGAGGTGGACACTGAAGCTTTCTTT. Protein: CASSYSDKGTGGEVDTEAFF.

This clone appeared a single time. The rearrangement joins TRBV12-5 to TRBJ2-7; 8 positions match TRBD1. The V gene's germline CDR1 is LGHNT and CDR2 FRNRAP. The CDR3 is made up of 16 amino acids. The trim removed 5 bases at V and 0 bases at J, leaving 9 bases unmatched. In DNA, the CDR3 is TGTGCTAGTGGTACTCAGACAGGGGCGAGCTCCTACGAGCAGTACTTC. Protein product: CASGTQTGASSYEQYF.

The CDR3 sequence is CASSFGNEQFF. In DNA form, the CDR3 reads TGTGCCAGCAGTTTCGGGAATGAGCAGTTCTTC. The V call is TRBV27, the J call TRBJ2-1; D remains ambiguous. Trimming removed 3 bases from V and 7 bases from J, with 4 bases in between. Per the germline V gene, CDR1 is MNHEY and CDR2 is SMNVEV (reference sequence). The CDR3 length is 11 residues.

The CDR3 reads CASCRDRAGEQYF. The CDR3 DNA reads as TGTGCCAGCTGCCGGGACAGGGCCGGCGAGCAGTACTTC. The chain combines TRBV6-5 with TRBJ2-7; 9 positions agree with TRBD1. The germline CDR1 and CDR2 sequences are MNHEY and SVGAGI. The CDR3 contains 13 residues. Trimming removed 8 bases from V and 6 bases from J; junction bases left unmatched: 8.

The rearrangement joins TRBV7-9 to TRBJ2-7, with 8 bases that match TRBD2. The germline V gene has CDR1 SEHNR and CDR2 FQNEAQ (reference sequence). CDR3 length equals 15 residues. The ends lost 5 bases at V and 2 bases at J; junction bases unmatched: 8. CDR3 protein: CASSPLVAGTYEQYF. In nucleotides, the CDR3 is TGTGCCAGCAGCCCCCTCGTAGCGGGGACCTACGAGCAGTACTTC.

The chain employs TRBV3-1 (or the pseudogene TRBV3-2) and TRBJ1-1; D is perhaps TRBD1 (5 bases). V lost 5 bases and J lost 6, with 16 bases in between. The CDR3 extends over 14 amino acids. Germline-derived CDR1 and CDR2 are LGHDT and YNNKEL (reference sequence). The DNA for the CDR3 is TGTGCCAGCAGCACGCCCCGGGGCAGGTCTGAAGCTTTCTTT. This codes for CASSTPRGRSEAFF.

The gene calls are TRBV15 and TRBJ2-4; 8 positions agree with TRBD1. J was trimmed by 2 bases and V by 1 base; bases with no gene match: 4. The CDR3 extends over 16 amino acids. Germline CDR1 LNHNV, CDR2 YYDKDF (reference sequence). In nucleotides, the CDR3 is TGTGCCACCAGCAGAGGAACAGGGGGGTCCAAAAACATTCAGTACTTC. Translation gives CATSRGTGGSKNIQYF.